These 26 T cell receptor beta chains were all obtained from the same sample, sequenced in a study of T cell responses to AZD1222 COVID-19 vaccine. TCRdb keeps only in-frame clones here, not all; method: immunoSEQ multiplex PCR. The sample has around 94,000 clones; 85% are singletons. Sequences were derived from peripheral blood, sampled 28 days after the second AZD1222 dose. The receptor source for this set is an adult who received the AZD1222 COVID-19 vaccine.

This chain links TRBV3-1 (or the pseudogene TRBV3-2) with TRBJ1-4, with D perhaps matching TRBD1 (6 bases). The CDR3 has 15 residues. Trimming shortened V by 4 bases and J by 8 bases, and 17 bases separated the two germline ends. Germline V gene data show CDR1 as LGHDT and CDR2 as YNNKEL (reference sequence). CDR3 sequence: CASSRGGLRGEKLFF. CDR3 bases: TGTGCCAGCAGCCGAGGGGGGCTGAGAGGGGAAAAACTGTTTTTT.

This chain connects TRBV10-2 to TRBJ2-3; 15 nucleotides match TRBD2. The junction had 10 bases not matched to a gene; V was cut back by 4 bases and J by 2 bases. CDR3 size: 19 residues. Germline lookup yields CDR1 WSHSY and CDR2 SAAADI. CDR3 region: CASSVGTGLAGGHTDTQYF. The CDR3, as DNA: TGCGCCAGCAGTGTGGGAACGGGACTAGCGGGAGGTCACACAGATACGCAGTATTTT.

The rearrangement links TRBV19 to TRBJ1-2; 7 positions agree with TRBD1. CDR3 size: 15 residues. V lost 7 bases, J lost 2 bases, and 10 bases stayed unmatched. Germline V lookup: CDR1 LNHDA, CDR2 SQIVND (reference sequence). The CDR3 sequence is CASTYPGTANYGYTF. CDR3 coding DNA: TGTGCCAGTACGTATCCAGGGACAGCCAACTATGGCTACACCTTC. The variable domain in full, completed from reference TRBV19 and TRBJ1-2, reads DGGITQSPKYLFRKEGQNVTLSCEQNLNHDAMYWYRQDPGQGLRLIYYSQIVNDFQKGDIAEGYSVSREKKESFPLTVTSAQKNPTAFYLCASTYPGTANYGYTFGSGTRLTVV.

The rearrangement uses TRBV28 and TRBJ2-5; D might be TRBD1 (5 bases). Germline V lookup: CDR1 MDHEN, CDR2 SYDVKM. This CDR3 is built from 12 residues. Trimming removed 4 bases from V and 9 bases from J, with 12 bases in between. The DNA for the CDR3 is TGTGCCAGCAGTTCCCCGCCCAGGGCCCAGTACTTC. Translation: CASSSPPRAQYF.

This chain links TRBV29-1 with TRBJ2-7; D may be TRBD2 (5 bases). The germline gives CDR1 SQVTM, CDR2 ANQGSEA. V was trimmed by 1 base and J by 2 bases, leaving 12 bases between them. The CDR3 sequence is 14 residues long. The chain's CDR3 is CSVEGDGGPYEQYF. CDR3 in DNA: TGCAGCGTTGAAGGAGACGGAGGTCCCTACGAGCAGTACTTC.

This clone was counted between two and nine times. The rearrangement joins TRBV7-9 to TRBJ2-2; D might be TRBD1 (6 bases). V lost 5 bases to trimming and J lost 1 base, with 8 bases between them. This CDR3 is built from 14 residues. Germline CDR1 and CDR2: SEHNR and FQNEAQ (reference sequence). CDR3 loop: CASSRGGNTGELFF. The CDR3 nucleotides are TGTGCCAGCAGCAGAGGGGGGAACACCGGGGAGCTGTTTTTT. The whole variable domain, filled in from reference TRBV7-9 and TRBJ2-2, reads DTGVSQNPRHKITKRGQNVTFRCDPISEHNRLYWYRQTLGQGPEFLTYFQNEAQLEKSRLLSDRFSAERPKGSFSTLEIQRTEQGDSAMYLCASSRGGNTGELFFGEGSRLTVL.

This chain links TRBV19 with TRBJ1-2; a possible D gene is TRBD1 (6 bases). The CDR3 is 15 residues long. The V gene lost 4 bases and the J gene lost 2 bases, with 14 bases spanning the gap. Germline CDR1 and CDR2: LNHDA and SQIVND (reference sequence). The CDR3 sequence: CASSTGVDRNYGYTF. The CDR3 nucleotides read TGTGCCAGTAGTACGGGGGTAGACAGGAACTATGGCTACACCTTC.

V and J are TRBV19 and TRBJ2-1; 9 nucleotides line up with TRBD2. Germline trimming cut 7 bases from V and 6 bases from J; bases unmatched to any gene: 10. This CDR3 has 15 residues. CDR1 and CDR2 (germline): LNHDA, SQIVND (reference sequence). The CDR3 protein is CASTEVAGGPNEQFF. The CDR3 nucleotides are TGTGCCAGTACCGAAGTGGCGGGAGGGCCCAATGAGCAGTTCTTC.

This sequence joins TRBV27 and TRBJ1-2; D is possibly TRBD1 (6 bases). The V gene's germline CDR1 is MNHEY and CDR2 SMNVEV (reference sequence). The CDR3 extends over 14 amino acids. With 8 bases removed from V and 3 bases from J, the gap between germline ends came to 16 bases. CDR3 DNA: TGTGCCAGCCGGGACACTCTGGGGGACTATGGCTACACCTTC. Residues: CASRDTLGDYGYTF.

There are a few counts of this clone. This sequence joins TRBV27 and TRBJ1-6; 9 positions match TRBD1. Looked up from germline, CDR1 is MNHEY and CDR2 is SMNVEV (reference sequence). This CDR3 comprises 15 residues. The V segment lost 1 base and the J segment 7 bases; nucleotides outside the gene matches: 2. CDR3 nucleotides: TGTGCCAGCAGTTTATACGGGACAGGGAATTCACCCCTCCACTTT. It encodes CASSLYGTGNSPLHF.

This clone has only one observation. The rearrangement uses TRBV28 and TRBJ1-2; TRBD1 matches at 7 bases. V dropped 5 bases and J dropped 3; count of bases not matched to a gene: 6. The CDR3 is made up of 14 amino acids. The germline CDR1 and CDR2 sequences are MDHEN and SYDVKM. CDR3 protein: CASSIAGTDYGYTF. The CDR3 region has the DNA TGTGCCAGCAGTATAGCCGGGACAGACTATGGCTACACCTTC.

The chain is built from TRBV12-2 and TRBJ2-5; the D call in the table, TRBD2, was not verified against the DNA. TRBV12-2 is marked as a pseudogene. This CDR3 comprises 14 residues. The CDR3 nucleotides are TGTGCAAGTCGCCCACTGGAGACGCAAGAGACCCAGTACTTC. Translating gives CASRPLETQETQYF.

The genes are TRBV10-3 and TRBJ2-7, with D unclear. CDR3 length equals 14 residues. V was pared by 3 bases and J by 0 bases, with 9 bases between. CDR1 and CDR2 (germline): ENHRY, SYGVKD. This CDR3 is CAISETQDSYEQYF. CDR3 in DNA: TGTGCCATCAGTGAAACCCAAGACTCCTACGAGCAGTACTTC.

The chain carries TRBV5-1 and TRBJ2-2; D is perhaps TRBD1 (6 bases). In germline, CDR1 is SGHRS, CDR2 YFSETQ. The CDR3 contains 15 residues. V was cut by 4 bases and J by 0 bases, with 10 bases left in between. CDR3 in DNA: TGCGCCAGCAGCCCCGGGACAACGAACACCGGGGAGCTGTTTTTT. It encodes CASSPGTTNTGELFF.

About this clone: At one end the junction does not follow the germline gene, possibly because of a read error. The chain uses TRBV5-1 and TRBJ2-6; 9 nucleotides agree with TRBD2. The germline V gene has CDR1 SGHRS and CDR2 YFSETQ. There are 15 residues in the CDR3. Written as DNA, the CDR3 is TGCGCCCGCCGCGGCGGGGGCGGGGGGGTCAACGTCCTGACTTTC. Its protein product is CARRGGGGGVNVLTF.

The chain's CDR3 is CASSLGDRGNYGYTF. The CDR3 region has the DNA TGTGCCAGCAGCCTGGGGGACAGGGGCAACTATGGCTACACCTTC. The J gene is TRBJ1-2, the V gene TRBV5-4; TRBD1 agrees at 10 bases. V was pared by 4 bases and J by 2 bases, with 5 bases of the junction left unmatched. The CDR3 loop spans 15 amino acids. Germline V gene sequence: CDR1 SGHNT, CDR2 YYREEE (reference sequence).

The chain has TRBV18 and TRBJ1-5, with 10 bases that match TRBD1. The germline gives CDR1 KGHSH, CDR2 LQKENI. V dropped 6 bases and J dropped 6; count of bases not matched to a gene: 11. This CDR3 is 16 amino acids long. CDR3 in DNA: TGTGCCAGCTCTCGGGGACAGGGGTCGGTGGGTCAGCCCCAGCATTTT. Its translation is CASSRGQGSVGQPQHF. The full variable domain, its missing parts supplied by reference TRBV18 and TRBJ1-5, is NAGVMQNPRHLVRRRGQEARLRCSPMKGHSHVYWYRQLPEEGLKFMVYLQKENIIDESGMPKERFSAEFPKEGPSILRIQQVVRGDSAAYFCASSRGQGSVGQPQHFGDGTRLSIL.

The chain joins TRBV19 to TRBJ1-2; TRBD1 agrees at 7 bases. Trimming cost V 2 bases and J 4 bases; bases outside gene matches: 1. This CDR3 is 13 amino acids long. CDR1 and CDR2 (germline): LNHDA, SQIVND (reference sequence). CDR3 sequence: CASSINRGYGYTF. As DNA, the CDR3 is TGTGCCAGTAGTATAAACAGGGGCTATGGCTACACCTTC.

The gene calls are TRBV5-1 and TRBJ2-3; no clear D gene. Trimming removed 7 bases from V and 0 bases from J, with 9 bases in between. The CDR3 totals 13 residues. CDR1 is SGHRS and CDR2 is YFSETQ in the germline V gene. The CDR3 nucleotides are TGCGCCAGCCGAACCGGGAGCACAGATACGCAGTATTTT. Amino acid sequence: CASRTGSTDTQYF.

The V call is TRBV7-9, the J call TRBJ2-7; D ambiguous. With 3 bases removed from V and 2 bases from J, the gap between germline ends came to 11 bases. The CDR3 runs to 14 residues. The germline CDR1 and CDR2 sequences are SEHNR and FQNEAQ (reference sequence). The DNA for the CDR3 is TGTGCCAGCAGCTTCGGAGACGGGCCCTACGAGCAGTACTTC. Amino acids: CASSFGDGPYEQYF. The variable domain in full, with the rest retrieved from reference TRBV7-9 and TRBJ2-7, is DTGVSQNPRHKITKRGQNVTFRCDPISEHNRLYWYRQTLGQGPEFLTYFQNEAQLEKSRLLSDRFSAERPKGSFSTLEIQRTEQGDSAMYLCASSFGDGPYEQYFGPGTRLTVT.

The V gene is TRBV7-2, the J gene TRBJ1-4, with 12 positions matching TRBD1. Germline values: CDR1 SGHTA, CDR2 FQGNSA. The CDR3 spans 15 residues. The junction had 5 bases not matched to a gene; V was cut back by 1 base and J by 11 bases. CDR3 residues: CASSLVGTGGGKLFF. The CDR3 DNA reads TGTGCCAGCAGCTTAGTGGGGACAGGGGGCGGGAAACTGTTTTTT.

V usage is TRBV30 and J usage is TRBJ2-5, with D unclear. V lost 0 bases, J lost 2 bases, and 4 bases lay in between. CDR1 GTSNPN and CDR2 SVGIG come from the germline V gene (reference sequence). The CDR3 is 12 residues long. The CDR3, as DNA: TGTGCCTGGAGTGTGAATCAAGAGACCCAGTACTTC. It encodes CAWSVNQETQYF.

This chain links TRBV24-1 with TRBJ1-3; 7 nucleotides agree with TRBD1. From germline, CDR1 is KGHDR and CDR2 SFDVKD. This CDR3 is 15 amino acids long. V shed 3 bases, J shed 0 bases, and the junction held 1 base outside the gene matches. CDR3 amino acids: CATSDPGGSGNTIYF. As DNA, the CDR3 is TGTGCCACCAGTGATCCAGGGGGCTCTGGAAACACCATATATTTT.

CDR3 DNA sequence: TGTGCCAGCAGCCAAGACATCAGGGTGGACGGCTACACCTTC. It yields the protein CASSQDIRVDGYTF. The chain joins TRBV3-1 (or the pseudogene TRBV3-2) to TRBJ1-2, with D possibly TRBD1 on 5 matching bases. Between the trimmed V and J ends, which lost 0 bases and 8 bases, there was a span of 13 bases. The germline V gene encodes CDR1 LGHDT and CDR2 YNNKEL (reference sequence). The length of the CDR3 is 14 residues.

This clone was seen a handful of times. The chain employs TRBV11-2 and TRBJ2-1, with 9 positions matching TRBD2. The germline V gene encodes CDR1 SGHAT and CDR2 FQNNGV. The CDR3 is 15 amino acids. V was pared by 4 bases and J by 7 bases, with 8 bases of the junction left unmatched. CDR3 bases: TGTGCCAGCAGCTCTCTAGCGGGGATTAGGAATGAGCAGTTCTTC. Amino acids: CASSSLAGIRNEQFF.

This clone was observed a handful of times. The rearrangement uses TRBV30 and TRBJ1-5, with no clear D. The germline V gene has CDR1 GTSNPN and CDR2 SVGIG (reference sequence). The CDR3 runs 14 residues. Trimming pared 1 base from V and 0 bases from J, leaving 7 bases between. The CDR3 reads CAWSAFYSNQPQHF. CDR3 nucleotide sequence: TGTGCCTGGAGTGCCTTTTATAGCAATCAGCCCCAGCATTTT.